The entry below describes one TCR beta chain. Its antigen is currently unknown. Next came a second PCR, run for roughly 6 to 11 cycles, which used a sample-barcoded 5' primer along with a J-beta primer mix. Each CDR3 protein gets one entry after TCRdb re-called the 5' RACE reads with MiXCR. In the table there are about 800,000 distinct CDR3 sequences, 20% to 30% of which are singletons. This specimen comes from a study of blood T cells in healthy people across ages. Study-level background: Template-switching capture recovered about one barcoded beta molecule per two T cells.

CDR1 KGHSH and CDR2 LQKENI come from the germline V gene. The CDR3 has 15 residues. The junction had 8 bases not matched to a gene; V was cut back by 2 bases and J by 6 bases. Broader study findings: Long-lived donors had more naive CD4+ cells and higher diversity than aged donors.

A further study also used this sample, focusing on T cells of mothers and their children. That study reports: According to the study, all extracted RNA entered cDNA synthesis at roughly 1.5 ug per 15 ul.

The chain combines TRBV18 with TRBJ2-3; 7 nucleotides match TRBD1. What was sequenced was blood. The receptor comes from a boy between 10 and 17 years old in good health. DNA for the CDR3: TGTGCCAGCTCACCAATACAGGGGCCACAGGATACGCAGTATTTT. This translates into CASSPIQGPQDTQYF.